One T cell receptor beta chain is described in this entry. These data belong to a study of shared clonotypes between healthy human individuals. Germline V gene lookup returns CDR1 KGHSH and CDR2 LQKENI. This CDR3 is built from 16 residues. Trimming pared 0 bases from V and 4 bases from J, leaving 14 bases between. The assay ran at deep level. Generated by immunoSEQ multiplex PCR, the TCRdb table keeps only in-frame clones and is missing some. The repertoire holds about a million clones, about 77% seen once, with approximately 1.5% in the top ten. The V gene is TRBV18, the J gene TRBJ2-3, with D tentatively TRBD2 (7 bases). Sequencing input: memory CD4+ T cells sorted from blood. Described subset: CD45RA-negative fraction. This TCR came from a man between 18 and 29 years old in good health. CDR3 region: CASSPPTGGRADTQYF. DNA of the CDR3: TGTGCCAGCTCACCACCTACGGGGGGCAGGGCAGATACGCAGTATTTT.